This T cell receptor beta chain was sequenced in a study of cytotoxic CD8 clonotypes in ibrutinib-treated CLL. Study information: Each sample contained, on average, almost 260,000 productive templates and tens of thousands of productive rearrangements.

For this clone: Its antigen is not known.

Study-wide results and limits: Before falling back toward baseline at progression, clonality had risen at the time of ibrutinib response.

The protocol was immunoSEQ multiplex PCR, while the TCRdb copy is restricted to in-frame clones and leaves out a portion. The data hold 150,000 to 200,000 clones, with about 88% observed a single time. Trimming stripped 2 bases from V and 0 bases from J, with 13 bases between. This CDR3 comprises 16 residues. CDR1 and CDR2 (germline): LGHNA, YNFKEQ. The receptor was derived from a human donor with chronic lymphocytic leukemia. Here the sequenced sample was PBMCs, taken at disease progression, from a patient treated with ibrutinib. The chain couples TRBV4-2 to TRBJ1-1, with D perhaps matching TRBD1 (5 bases). As DNA, the CDR3 is TGTGCCAGCAGCCAACAGGGTACCAACATGAACACTGAAGCTTTCTTT. The encoded protein is CASSQQGTNMNTEAFF.